The 15 T cell receptor beta chains in this list originate from one sample, sequenced in a study of control samples from healthy donors and cancer patients. Generated by immunoSEQ multiplex PCR, the TCRdb table keeps only in-frame clones and is missing some. The sample carries 150,000 to 200,000 clones, just over 85% recorded once. Sequenced input: blood. These receptors were obtained from a woman aged 25 to 39 in good health.

The rearrangement joins TRBV6-2 or TRBV6-3 to TRBJ2-1; D is undetermined. The CDR3 consists of 11 residues. Germline V gene data show CDR1 as MNHEY and CDR2 as SVGEGT. Trimming left V 2 bases short and J 8 bases short, with 4 bases between. The CDR3 is CASSYRDEQFF. CDR3 coding DNA: TGTGCCAGCAGTTACAGGGATGAGCAGTTCTTC.

The chain employs TRBV2 and TRBJ1-2; D may be TRBD1 (6 bases). Germline loops: CDR1 SNHLY, CDR2 FYNNEI. The CDR3 consists of 15 residues. V was pared by 7 bases and J by 3 bases, with 18 bases between. The CDR3 sequence is CASTATRGQHYGYTF. The CDR3 coding sequence is TGTGCCAGCACCGCAACCCGAGGACAGCACTATGGCTACACCTTC.

The sample holds one count of this clone. The chain has TRBV15 and TRBJ2-3; no firm D call. The V end was cut by 0 bases, the J end by 0 bases, with 7 bases between. The germline CDR1 and CDR2 sequences are LNHNV and YYDKDF (reference sequence). The CDR3 contains 15 residues. This chain's CDR3 is CATSRDQASTDTQYF. CDR3 sequence (DNA): TGTGCCACCAGCAGAGATCAGGCTAGCACAGATACGCAGTATTTT. The whole variable domain, remainder taken from reference TRBV15 and TRBJ2-3, is DAMVIQNPRYQVTQFGKPVTLSCSQTLNHNVMYWYQQKSSQAPKLLFHYYDKDFNNEADTPDNFQSRRPNTSFCFLDIRSPGLGDTAMYLCATSRDQASTDTQYFGPGTRLTVL.

The chain is built from TRBV5-4 and TRBJ1-2; 10 bases fit TRBD1. Germline trimming cut 0 bases from V and 6 bases from J; bases unmatched to any gene: 5. Germline V gene sequence: CDR1 SGHNT, CDR2 YYREEE (reference sequence). The CDR3 is made up of 15 amino acids. The CDR3 is CASSLVGQGWHGYTF. The CDR3 nucleotides read TGTGCCAGCAGCTTGGTGGGACAGGGGTGGCATGGCTACACCTTC.

The chain employs TRBV27 and TRBJ2-3; no reliable D call. V lost 0 bases to trimming and J lost 4 bases, with 11 bases between them. Germline V gives CDR1 MNHEY, CDR2 SMNVEV (reference sequence). The CDR3 is 15 residues long. This CDR3 is CASSLSVGSADTQYF. Written as DNA, the CDR3 is TGTGCCAGCAGTTTATCGGTAGGGTCCGCAGATACGCAGTATTTT.

The V and J genes are TRBV19 and TRBJ2-1, with D possibly TRBD1 on 6 matching bases. The V end was cut by 5 bases, the J end by 0 bases, with 11 bases between. Per the germline V gene, CDR1 is LNHDA and CDR2 is SQIVND (reference sequence). The CDR3 has 15 amino acids. This chain's CDR3 is CASSDRSSSYNEQFF. Here the CDR3 DNA reads TGTGCCAGTAGTGACAGGTCTAGCTCCTACAATGAGCAGTTCTTC.

The J gene is TRBJ2-1, the V gene TRBV27; D gene ambiguous. The V gene's germline CDR1 is MNHEY and CDR2 SMNVEV (reference sequence). There are 13 residues in the CDR3. The V and J ends lost 6 bases and 9 bases respectively, with 15 bases between them. The CDR3 loop reads CASSSRTLGEQFF. As DNA, the CDR3 is TGTGCCAGCAGCTCCCGGACCCTCGGTGAGCAGTTCTTC.

This rearrangement joins TRBV19 to TRBJ1-5; the D gene is possibly TRBD1 (6 bases). Germline assignment: CDR1 LNHDA and CDR2 SQIVND (reference sequence). Trimming shortened V by 7 bases and J by 1 base, and 17 bases separated the two germline ends. This CDR3 region has 16 residues. CDR3: CASKAEGGVSNQPQHF. The CDR3 coding sequence is TGTGCCAGTAAGGCCGAGGGGGGGGTGAGCAATCAGCCCCAGCATTTT. Looking up the rest from reference TRBV19 and TRBJ1-5 gives the full variable domain: DGGITQSPKYLFRKEGQNVTLSCEQNLNHDAMYWYRQDPGQGLRLIYYSQIVNDFQKGDIAEGYSVSREKKESFPLTVTSAQKNPTAFYLCASKAEGGVSNQPQHFGDGTRLSIL.

The chain uses TRBV28 and TRBJ2-3; tentative D call: TRBD2 (5 bases). Trimming left V 4 bases short and J 4 bases short, with 12 bases between. Germline V gene sequence: CDR1 MDHEN, CDR2 SYDVKM. The CDR3 totals 14 residues. As DNA, the CDR3 is TGTGCCAGCAGTTCTAGCATGGTCTCAGATACGCAGTATTTT. It encodes CASSSSMVSDTQYF.

The V call is TRBV18, the J call TRBJ2-5, with D possibly TRBD1 on 5 matching bases. Germline CDR1 reads KGHSH; CDR2 reads LQKENI. The V and J ends lost 3 bases and 4 bases respectively, with 12 bases between them. The CDR3 has 14 residues. As DNA, the CDR3 is TGTGCCAGCTCACCGCCAGGGCGAGGAGAGACCCAGTACTTC. Amino acid sequence: CASSPPGRGETQYF.

The chain is built from TRBV6-5 and TRBJ2-1; no reliable D call. The CDR3 extends over 13 amino acids. CDR1 is MNHEY and CDR2 is SVGAGI in the germline V gene. V was cut by 0 bases and J by 12 bases, with 12 bases left in between. CDR3 nucleotide sequence: TGTGCCAGCAGTTACTCCCCAAGAGAGAGGCAGTTCTTC. Amino acids: CASSYSPRERQFF.

The chain employs TRBV5-4 and TRBJ1-2, with D possibly TRBD1 on 6 matching bases. Germline CDR1 and CDR2: SGHNT and YYREEE (reference sequence). The germline V and J ends were trimmed by 0 bases and 5 bases, with 14 bases remaining between them. This CDR3 comprises 15 residues. The CDR3 sequence: CASSLVLGGTYGYTF. The CDR3 DNA follows: TGTGCCAGCAGCTTGGTTCTGGGGGGCACATATGGCTACACCTTC.

This CDR3 is CALTGTPSSGNTIYF. The CDR3 region has the DNA TGTGCCTTAACCGGGACACCTAGCTCTGGAAACACCATATATTTT. The V gene is TRBV30, the J gene TRBJ1-3, with D possibly being TRBD1 (6 bases). Trimming stripped 7 bases from V and 0 bases from J, with 16 bases between. There are 15 residues in the CDR3. The V gene's germline CDR1 is GTSNPN and CDR2 SVGIG (reference sequence).

The CDR3 loop is CASSQSGTSGFSSYNEQFF. The DNA for the CDR3 is TGTGCCAGCAGCCAGTCCGGGACTAGCGGTTTTAGCTCCTACAATGAGCAGTTCTTC. The chain recombines TRBV14 with TRBJ2-1; 11 bases align to TRBD2. The CDR3 loop spans 19 amino acids. From germline, CDR1 is SGHDN and CDR2 FVKESK. With V trimmed by 3 bases and J by 0 bases, 10 bases remained unmatched. Full variable domain (rest looked up from reference TRBV14 and TRBJ2-1): EAGVTQFPSHSVIEKGQTVTLRCDPISGHDNLYWYRRVMGKEIKFLLHFVKESKQDESGMPNNRFLAERTGGTYSTLKVQPAELEDSGVYFCASSQSGTSGFSSYNEQFFGPGTRLTVL.

V and J are TRBV19 and TRBJ1-4; 9 bases fit TRBD1. The junction had 8 bases not matched to a gene; V was cut back by 5 bases and J by 10 bases. This CDR3 has 14 amino acids. The germline gives CDR1 LNHDA, CDR2 SQIVND (reference sequence). The CDR3 region has the DNA TGTGCCAGTAGTCCGGCCGGGACAGGGACAAAACTGTTTTTT. Amino acids: CASSPAGTGTKLFF.